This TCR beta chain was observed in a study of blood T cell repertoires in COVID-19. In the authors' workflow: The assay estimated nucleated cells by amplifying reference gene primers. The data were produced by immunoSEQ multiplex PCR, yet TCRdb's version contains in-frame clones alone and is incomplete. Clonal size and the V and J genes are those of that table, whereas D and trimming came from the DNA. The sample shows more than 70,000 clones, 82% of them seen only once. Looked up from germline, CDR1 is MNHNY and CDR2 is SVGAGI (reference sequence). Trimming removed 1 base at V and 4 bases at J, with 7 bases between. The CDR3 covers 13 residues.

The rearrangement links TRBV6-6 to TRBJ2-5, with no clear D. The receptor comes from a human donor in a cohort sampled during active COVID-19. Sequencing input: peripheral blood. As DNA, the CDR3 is TGTGCCAGCAGTTACTTGGCAGGAGAGACCCAGTACTTC. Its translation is CASSYLAGETQYF.